This TCR beta chain comes out of a study of blood T cell repertoires in COVID-19. Study details: The United States, Italy and Spain provided the acute and convalescent COVID-19 samples.

Sequencing was performed with immunoSEQ multiplex PCR; in TCRdb, only in-frame clones are kept and a portion is missing. The data contain about 160,000 clones, 80% to 95% of them singletons. CDR3 length: 15 amino acids. J lost 8 bases, V lost 5 bases, and 11 bases had no gene match. Germline CDR1 reads MDHEN; CDR2 reads SYDVKM. The sample taken for sequencing was peripheral blood. This TCR was recovered from a woman aged 50 to 65 with acute or convalescent COVID-19. V and J are TRBV28 and TRBJ2-1; 8 positions agree with TRBD2. The CDR3, as DNA: TGTGCCAGCAGTGTCCCTACGGGAGGGCCCTATGAGCAGTTCTTC. Residues: CASSVPTGGPYEQFF.